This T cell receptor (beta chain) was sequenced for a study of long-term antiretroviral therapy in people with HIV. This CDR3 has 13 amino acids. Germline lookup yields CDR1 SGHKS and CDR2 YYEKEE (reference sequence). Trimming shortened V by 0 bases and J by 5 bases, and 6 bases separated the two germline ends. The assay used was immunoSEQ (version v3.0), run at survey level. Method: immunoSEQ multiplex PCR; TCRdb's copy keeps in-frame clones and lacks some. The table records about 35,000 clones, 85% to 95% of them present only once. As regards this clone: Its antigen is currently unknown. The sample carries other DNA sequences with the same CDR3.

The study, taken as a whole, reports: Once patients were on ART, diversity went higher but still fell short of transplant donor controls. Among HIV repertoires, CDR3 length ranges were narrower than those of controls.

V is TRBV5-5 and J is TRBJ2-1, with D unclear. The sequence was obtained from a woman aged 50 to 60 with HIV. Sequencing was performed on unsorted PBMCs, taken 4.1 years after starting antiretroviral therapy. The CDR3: CASSLGPDNEQFF. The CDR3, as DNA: TGTGCCAGCAGCTTGGGTCCCGACAATGAGCAGTTCTTC.